These T cell receptor beta chains were read from a single sample in a study of blood T cell repertoires in COVID-19. Sequenced by immunoSEQ multiplex PCR; TCRdb stores in-frame clones only, minus some. This table has approximately 140,000 clones, about four fifths appearing once. The material sequenced was peripheral blood. The origin of the receptors is a man aged 35 to 55 with active or convalescent COVID-19. Each CDR3 is given with its conserved first and last residue.

j_gene	v_gene	CDR3aa
TRBJ1-4	TRBV6-5	CASIRTGATNEKLFF
TRBJ1-2	TRBV5-1	CASSSREASYGYTF
TRBJ1-5	TRBV5-6	CASSTGTGGGRQPQHF
TRBJ1-5	TRBV11-2	CASSLGPGWKPQHF
TRBJ2-7	TRBV12-5	CASGLGTGIREQYF
TRBJ2-7	TRBV5-4	CASSMDSYEQYF
TRBJ2-7	TRBV6-5	CASSRTGGGYEQYF
TRBJ2-1	TRBV11-2	CASSLESGSDNEQFF
TRBJ1-1	TRBV4-2	CASTRQGLGGTEAFF
TRBJ1-1	TRBV19	CASSKVGTGTRNTEAFF
TRBJ2-2	TRBV9	CASSVISDTGELFF
TRBJ2-5	TRBV6-2/TRBV6-3	CASSLQRQTQYF
TRBJ1-2	TRBV24-1	CATSDQQTNYGYTF
TRBJ1-6	TRBV6-5	CASGGPNSPLHF
TRBJ1-4	TRBV6-1	CASSESRLNEKLFF
TRBJ2-7	TRBV10-2	CASRTTGTGFHEQYF
TRBJ2-3	TRBV7-9	CASSLNKDTQYF
TRBJ2-3	TRBV7-9	CATLKGKRGPTDTQYF
TRBJ2-2	TRBV25-1	CASTQDTNTGELFF
TRBJ2-7	TRBV12-3/TRBV12-4	CASSFQNREEQYF
TRBJ2-7	TRBV3-1/TRBV3-2	CASSGNVGGYEQYF
TRBJ2-3	TRBV5-4	CASSPGTSGGEVYTQYF
TRBJ2-1	TRBV11-2	CASSSIAGRVFNEQFF
TRBJ2-3	TRBV4-2	CASSYGTRPDTQYF
TRBJ1-3	TRBV9	CASSVAGQPNSGNTIYF
TRBJ2-5	TRBV29-1	CSVKEPGKETQYF
TRBJ2-3	TRBV6-1	CASSQAGGTPQYF
TRBJ1-4	TRBV6-5	CASSPGGIQEKLFF
TRBJ1-2	TRBV19	CASSPDTFGYTF
TRBJ2-2	TRBV27	CASSLSGGVNTGELFF
TRBJ2-1	TRBV29-1	CSVSKGQGGTSGGSRNSYNEQFF
TRBJ2-1	TRBV5-1	CASSAQGGSYNEQFF
TRBJ2-7	TRBV9	CASSVDASGSSYEQYF